This T cell receptor (beta chain) was captured by sequencing in a study of beta chain features in type 1 diabetes. The isolated RNA, all of it, was reverse transcribed, so expressed TCRB transcripts were what got sequenced. TCRdb's table, derived via immunoSEQ multiplex PCR, lists solely in-frame clones and lacks some. The repertoire includes a few hundred thousand clones, 9.6% of them detected once, and about 0.63% sits in the top ten. At least ten counts were recorded for this clone. The antigen remains undetermined. V gave up 5 bases and J gave up 0 bases, with 10 bases separating them. CDR1 and CDR2 (germline): SGHTA, FQGNSA. The CDR3 consists of 14 residues. General study results and limits: Shortening of TCRB CDR3s, moderate but significant, appeared in all four CD4+ subsets of Type 1 diabetes patients.

The genes are TRBV7-2 and TRBJ2-5; D might be TRBD1 (6 bases). The specimen was central memory CD4+ T cells from blood. The TCR comes from a young man with type 1 diabetes. The CDR3: CASSVGTNQETQYF. DNA of the CDR3: TGTGCCAGCAGCGTCGGGACAAACCAAGAGACCCAGTACTTC.